The count of the clone carrying this T cell receptor beta chain is one. Its antigen is not identified. V lost 5 bases to trimming and J lost 4 bases, with 11 bases between them. The V gene's germline CDR1 is SNHLY and CDR2 FYNNEI. The CDR3 runs to 14 residues. This sample is drawn from a study of OX40 agonist ivuxolimab in advanced cancers. Study-level information: Every patient in dose escalation had hepatocellular carcinoma, melanoma, renal cell or head and neck cancer. The study, taken as a whole, reports: Some of the nonresponding patients also showed low levels of normalized T-cell clonal expansion. Relative to CD4+ cells, CD8+ T cells on average had more expanded clones.

Using immunoSEQ multiplex PCR, the repertoire was profiled, and TCRdb retains in-frame clones only, with some absent. The data contain about 75,000 clones, 86% of them singletons. The investigators sampled blood at baseline, at cycle 4 day 1, and at cycle 7 day 1. The gene calls are TRBV2 and TRBJ2-2, with D perhaps matching TRBD1 (6 bases). The receptor was derived from an adult with an advanced solid tumor such as melanoma, head and neck, liver or kidney cancer. The starting material was CD4+ or CD8+ T cells sorted from blood, obtained in a trial of the OX40 agonist ivuxolimab. CDR3 bases: TGTGCCAGCAGTCCCACAGGGTTCACCGGGGAGCTGTTTTTT. This codes for CASSPTGFTGELFF.